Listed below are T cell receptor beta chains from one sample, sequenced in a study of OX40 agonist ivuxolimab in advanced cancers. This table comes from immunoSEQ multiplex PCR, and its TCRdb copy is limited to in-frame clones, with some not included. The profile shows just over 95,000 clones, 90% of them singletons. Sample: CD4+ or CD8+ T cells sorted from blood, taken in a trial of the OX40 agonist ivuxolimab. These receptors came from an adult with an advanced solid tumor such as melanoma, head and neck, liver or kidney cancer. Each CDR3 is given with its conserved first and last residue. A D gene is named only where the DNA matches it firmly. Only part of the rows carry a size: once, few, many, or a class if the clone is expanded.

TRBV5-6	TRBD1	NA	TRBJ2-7	CASSLTGGEQYF	TGTGCCAGCAGCCTAACAGGGGGCGAGCAGTACTTC
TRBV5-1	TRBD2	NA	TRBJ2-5	CASMDPIAGGGETQYF	TGCGCCAGCATGGATCCAATAGCGGGAGGGGGAGAGACCCAGTACTTC
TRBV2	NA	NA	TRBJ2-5	CASRALGFREGETQYF	TGTGCCAGCAGAGCTCTAGGGTTCCGGGAAGGAGAGACCCAGTACTTC
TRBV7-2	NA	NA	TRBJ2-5	CASSLGRGEQYF	TGTGCCAGCAGCTTAGGGCGAGGGGAGCAGTACTTC
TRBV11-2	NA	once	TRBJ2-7	CASSLVALSYEQYF	TGTGCCAGCAGCTTAGTGGCGCTTTCCTACGAGCAGTACTTC
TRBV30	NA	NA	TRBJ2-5	CAWSVGGIQETQYF	TGTGCCTGGAGTGTTGGGGGTATCCAAGAGACCCAGTACTTC
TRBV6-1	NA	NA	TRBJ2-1	CASTGYNEQFF	TGTGCCAGCACCGGTTACAATGAGCAGTTCTTC
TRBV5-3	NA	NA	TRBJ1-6	CARESPLHF	TGTGCCAGAGAGTCACCCCTCCACTTT
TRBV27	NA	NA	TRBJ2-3	CASSLVGWDTQYF	TGTGCCAGCAGTTTGGTAGGGTGGGATACGCAGTATTTT
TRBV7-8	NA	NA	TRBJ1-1	CASSLSGSTEAFF	TGTGCCAGCAGCTTATCGGGCTCCACTGAAGCTTTCTTT
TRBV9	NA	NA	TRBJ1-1	CASSLSPAGTEAFF	TGTGCCAGCAGCCTGTCCCCCGCCGGGACTGAAGCTTTCTTT
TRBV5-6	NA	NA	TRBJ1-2	CASSKDTYGYTF	TGTGCCAGCAGCAAGGACACCTATGGCTACACCTTC
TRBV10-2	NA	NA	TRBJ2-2	CASSSLVGTGELFF	TGCGCCAGCAGTTCACTAGTAGGGACCGGGGAGCTGTTTTTT
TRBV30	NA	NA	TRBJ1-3	CAWSTGGRLSGNTIYF	TGTGCCTGGAGTACTGGAGGTAGACTCTCTGGAAACACCATATATTTT
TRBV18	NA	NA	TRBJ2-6	CASSPREVSPSSGANVLTF	TGTGCCAGCTCACCAAGGGAGGTTTCCCCCAGCTCTGGGGCCAACGTCCTGACTTTC
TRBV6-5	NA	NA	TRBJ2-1	CASSYSLGSNEQFF	TGTGCCAGCAGTTACTCTTTGGGATCCAATGAGCAGTTCTTC
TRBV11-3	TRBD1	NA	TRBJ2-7	CASSSGQGTYEQYF	TGTGCCAGCAGCTCGGGACAGGGCACCTACGAGCAGTACTTC
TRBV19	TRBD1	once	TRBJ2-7	CASRRDRGSGEQYF	TGTGCCAGTCGCCGGGACAGGGGCTCGGGGGAGCAGTACTTC
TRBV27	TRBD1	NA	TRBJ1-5	CASSLTGVNDQPQHF	TGTGCCAGCAGCCTGACAGGGGTTAACGATCAGCCCCAGCATTTT
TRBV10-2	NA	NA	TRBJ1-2	CASSESRVYGYTF	TGCGCCAGCAGTGAGTCGAGAGTGTATGGCTACACCTTC
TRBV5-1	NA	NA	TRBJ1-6	CASSLPNSPLHF	TGCGCCAGCAGCTTACCCAATTCACCCCTCCACTTT
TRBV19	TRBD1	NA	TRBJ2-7	CASSKQGTVYEQYF	TGTGCCAGTAGTAAACAGGGGACCGTCTACGAGCAGTACTTC
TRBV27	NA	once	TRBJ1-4	CASSFAGVGNEKLFF	TGTGCCAGCAGTTTCGCGGGGGTTGGGAATGAAAAACTGTTTTTT
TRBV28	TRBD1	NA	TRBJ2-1	CASSFGDRDNEQFF	TGTGCCAGCAGTTTTGGGGACAGAGACAATGAGCAGTTCTTC
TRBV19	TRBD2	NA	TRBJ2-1	CASSPHGLAGGRNEQFF	TGTGCCAGTAGTCCCCACGGACTAGCGGGGGGGCGTAATGAGCAGTTCTTC
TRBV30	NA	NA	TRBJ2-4	CAWSVLRTQLAKNIQYF	TGTGCCTGGAGTGTCCTACGAACTCAATTAGCCAAAAACATTCAGTACTTC
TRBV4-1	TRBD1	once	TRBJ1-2	CASSYRGFSSGYTF	TGCGCCAGCAGCTACAGGGGATTTTCCTCTGGCTACACCTTC
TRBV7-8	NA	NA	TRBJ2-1	CASSLDRSPYNEQFF	TGTGCCAGCAGCTTAGACAGGAGCCCCTACAATGAGCAGTTCTTC
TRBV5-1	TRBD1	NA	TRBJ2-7	CASSLALGQIYEQYF	TGCGCCAGCAGCTTGGCCCTGGGACAGATTTACGAGCAGTACTTC
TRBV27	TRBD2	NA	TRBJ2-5	CASSRGGGQETQYF	TGTGCCAGCAGTCGCGGGGGGGGGCAAGAGACCCAGTACTTC
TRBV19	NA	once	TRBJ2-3	CASQGQLDMDTQYF	TGTGCCAGCCAAGGACAGCTCGATATGGATACGCAGTATTTT
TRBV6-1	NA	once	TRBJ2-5	CASSSPSDETQYF	TGTGCCAGCAGTTCGCCATCAGACGAGACCCAGTACTTC
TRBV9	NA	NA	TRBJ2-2	CASSVDLGPGELFF	TGTGCCAGCAGCGTAGATTTGGGTCCCGGGGAGCTGTTTTTT
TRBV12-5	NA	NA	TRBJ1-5	CASGLGLNQPQHF	TGTGCTAGTGGTTTGGGGTTGAATCAGCCCCAGCATTTT
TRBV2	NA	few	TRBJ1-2	CASSPHREYGYTF	TGTGCCAGCAGCCCTCACAGGGAGTATGGCTACACCTTC
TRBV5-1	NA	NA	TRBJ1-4	CASSLDAFGGGEKLFF	TGCGCCAGCAGCTTGGATGCTTTCGGGGGAGGCGAAAAACTGTTTTTT
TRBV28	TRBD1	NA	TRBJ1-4	CASTIDRAARKLFF	TGTGCCAGCACCATCGACAGGGCGGCCCGAAAACTGTTTTTT
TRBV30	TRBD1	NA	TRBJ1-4	CAWRTGGRGKLFF	TGTGCCTGGCGGACAGGCGGTAGGGGAAAACTGTTTTTT
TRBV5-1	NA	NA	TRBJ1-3	CASSLGQISGNTIYF	TGCGCCAGCAGCTTGGGTCAAATCTCTGGAAACACCATATATTTT
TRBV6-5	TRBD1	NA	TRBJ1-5	CASRSTGGGQPQHF	TGTGCCAGCAGATCTACAGGGGGCGGACAGCCCCAGCATTTT
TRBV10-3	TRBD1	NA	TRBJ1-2	CAISGTANGYTF	TGTGCCATTTCCGGGACAGCCAATGGCTACACCTTC
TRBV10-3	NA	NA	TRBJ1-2	CAIFQEPYGYTF	TGTGCCATCTTTCAGGAACCCTATGGCTACACCTTC
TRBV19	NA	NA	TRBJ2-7	CASSIGTLSSYEQYF	TGTGCCAGTAGTATTGGGACCTTATCTTCTTACGAGCAGTACTTC
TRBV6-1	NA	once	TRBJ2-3	CASSEMAGADTQYF	TGTGCCAGCAGTGAAATGGCAGGGGCAGATACGCAGTATTTT
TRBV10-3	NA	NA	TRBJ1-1	CAISESGGPNTEAFF	TGTGCCATCAGTGAGTCGGGGGGCCCGAACACTGAAGCTTTCTTT
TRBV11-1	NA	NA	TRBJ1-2	CASSLATFGPSYGYTF	TGTGCCAGCAGCTTAGCGACCTTCGGCCCATCCTATGGCTACACCTTC
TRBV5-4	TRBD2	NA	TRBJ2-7	CAMEGLAYEQYF	TGTGCCATGGAGGGACTAGCTTACGAGCAGTACTTC